This T cell receptor beta chain was identified during a study of T-cell memory formation after mild COVID-19. For the study at large: The study found TCR clusters largely donor specific.

Study-level findings and limits: Clones which contracted sat mainly in CM and EM if CD4+, and in EMRA if CD8+. Later expanders leaned CD4+, whereas day 15 to 85 contracting clones were balanced CD4/CD8.

The CDR3 runs 13 residues. Germline lookup yields CDR1 DFQATT and CDR2 SNEGSKA (reference sequence). V dropped 3 bases and J dropped 8 bases, with 13 bases sitting between them. About this clonotype: No antigen is known for it.

TCRdb fed the 5' RACE reads into MiXCR, producing one record per CDR3 protein. The table includes about 340,000 distinct CDR3 sequences, about an eighth detected once. This sequence joins TRBV20-1 and TRBJ1-4; D remains ambiguous. This clonotype was sampled from a man aged 18 to 29 who had mild COVID-19 (a few samples of this study predate the infection). Cell type and time point are not known. The sample was PBMCs or a T cell subset sorted from them (not recorded which). CDR3 protein: CSASRTPGEKLFF. Written as DNA, the CDR3 is TGCAGTGCTAGCCGGACCCCGGGGGAAAAACTGTTTTTT.